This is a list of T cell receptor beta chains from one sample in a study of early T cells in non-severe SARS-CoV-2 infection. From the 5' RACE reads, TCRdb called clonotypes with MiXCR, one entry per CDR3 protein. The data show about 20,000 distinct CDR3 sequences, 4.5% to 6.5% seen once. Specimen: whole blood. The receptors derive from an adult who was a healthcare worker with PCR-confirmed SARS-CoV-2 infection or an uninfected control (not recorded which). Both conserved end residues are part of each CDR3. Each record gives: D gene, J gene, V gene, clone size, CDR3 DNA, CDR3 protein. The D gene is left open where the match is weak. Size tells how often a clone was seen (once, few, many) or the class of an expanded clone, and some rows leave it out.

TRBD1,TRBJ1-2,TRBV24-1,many,TGTGCCACCAGTGACCCCGACAGGGGCTATGGCTACACCTTC,CATSDPDRGYGYTF
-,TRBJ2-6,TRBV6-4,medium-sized,TGTGCCAGCAGTGACTCGGACAGCTCTGGGGCCAACGTCCTGACTTTC,CASSDSDSSGANVLTF
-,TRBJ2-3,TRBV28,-,TGTGCCAGCAGTTTGGCCTCGCGACCAGATACGCAGTATTTT,CASSLASRPDTQYF
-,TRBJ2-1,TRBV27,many,TGTGCCAGCAGTCCGAGATACGATTACAATGAGCAGTTCTTC,CASSPRYDYNEQFF
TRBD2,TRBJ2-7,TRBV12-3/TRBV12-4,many,TGTGCCAGCAGTGAGACTAGCGGGTCCTCCTACGAGCAGTACTTC,CASSETSGSSYEQYF
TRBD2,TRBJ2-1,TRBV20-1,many,TGCAGTGCTGCCAGACCAGGGACTAGCGAATCCCAGGCCGTCTACAATGAGCAGTTCTTC,CSAARPGTSESQAVYNEQFF
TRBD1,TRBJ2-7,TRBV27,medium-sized,TGTGCCAGCAGTTCGAGGACAGGGGCAGCCTACGAGCAGTACTTC,CASSSRTGAAYEQYF
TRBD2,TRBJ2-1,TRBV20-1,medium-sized,TGCAGTGCTAACCCTAGCGGGACCCCTTGGAATGAGCAGTTCTTC,CSANPSGTPWNEQFF
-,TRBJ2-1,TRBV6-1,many,TGTGCCAGCAGCGTTACCTCCGTTCGAACCAAGAGGAATGAGCAGTTCTTC,CASSVTSVRTKRNEQFF
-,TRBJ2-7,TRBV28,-,TGTGCCAGCAGTCTCGGAGGGCCTGCTGTCGAGCAGTACTTC,CASSLGGPAVEQYF
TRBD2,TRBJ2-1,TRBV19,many,TGTGCCAGTAGTATCGGGAGGGACGAGCAGTTCTTC,CASSIGRDEQFF
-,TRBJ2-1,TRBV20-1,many,TGCAGTGCTATGGCGGAACACTACAATGAGCAGTTCTTC,CSAMAEHYNEQFF
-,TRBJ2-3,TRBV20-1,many,TGCAGTGCAGCAAGTGGAGATACGCAGTATTTT,CSAASGDTQYF
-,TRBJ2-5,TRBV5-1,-,TGCGCCAGCAGCCCGACAGGGAGGATGCAAGAGACCCAGTACTTC,CASSPTGRMQETQYF
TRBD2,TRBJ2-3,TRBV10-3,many,TGTGCCATGAGCACTAGCGGGAGGGCCCTCGGCACAGATACGCAGTATTTT,CAMSTSGRALGTDTQYF
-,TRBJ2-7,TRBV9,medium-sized,TGTGCCAGCAGCGTAGAGTCAGGTTGGTCCTACGAGCAGTACTTC,CASSVESGWSYEQYF
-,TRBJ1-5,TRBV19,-,TGTGCCAGTAGTATTTTCGGCCCGGCTCGGGGCAATCAGCCCCAGCATTTT,CASSIFGPARGNQPQHF
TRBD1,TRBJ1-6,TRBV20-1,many,TGCAGTGCTCAAAAAGGGGACAGGGATTCACCCCTCCACTTT,CSAQKGDRDSPLHF
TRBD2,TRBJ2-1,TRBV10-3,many,TGTGCCATCAGTAACGCCCTACTGCTAGCGGGAGGGTACAATGAGCAGTTCTTC,CAISNALLLAGGYNEQFF
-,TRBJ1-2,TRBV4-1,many,TGCGCCAGCAGCCAAGTCATACAGGCGAACTATGGCTACACCTTC,CASSQVIQANYGYTF
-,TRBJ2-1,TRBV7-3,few,TGTGCCAGCAGCCCGGGGTACCACAATGAGCAGTTCTTC,CASSPGYHNEQFF
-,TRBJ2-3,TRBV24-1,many,TGTGCCACCAGTGACTCCGGACGCACAGATACGCAGTATTTT,CATSDSGRTDTQYF
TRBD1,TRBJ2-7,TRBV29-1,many,TGCAGCGCAGCCGGGACAGGGGCCTACGAGCAGTACTTC,CSAAGTGAYEQYF
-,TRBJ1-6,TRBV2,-,TGTGCCAGCAGCAGGGACCGCTATAATTCACCCCTCCACTTT,CASSRDRYNSPLHF
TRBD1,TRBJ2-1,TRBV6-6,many,TGTGCCACCGAAGGACAGGGCCACAATGAGCAGTTCTTC,CATEGQGHNEQFF
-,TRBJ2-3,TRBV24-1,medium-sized,TGTGCCACCAGCCCCTCCCTGGGCAGCTACACAGATACGCAGTATTTT,CATSPSLGSYTDTQYF
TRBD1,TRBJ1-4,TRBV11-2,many,TGTGCCAGCAATGGGCAGGGACAGGGTGGAGAAAAACTGTTTTTT,CASNGQGQGGEKLFF
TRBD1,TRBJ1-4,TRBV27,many,TGTGCCAGCAGGGATACAGGGGATGAAAAACTGTTTTTT,CASRDTGDEKLFF
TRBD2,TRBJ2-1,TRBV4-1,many,TGCGCCAGCAGCCAAGGAGTTTTCGGTCTAGCGGGAGCAAACAATGAGCAGTTCTTC,CASSQGVFGLAGANNEQFF